The clone carrying this TCR beta chain was found once. Its cognate antigen is unknown. The data are from a study of metastatic and nonmetastatic thyroid tumors. Overall study: From malignant and benign thyroid patients, repertoires in blood and in tumor or nodule tissue were compared. Regarding the study as a whole: Across blood and tumor, TCR beta diversity in malignant thyroid tumors was reportedly significantly higher than in benign nodules.

TCRdb reprocessed the PCR reads via MiXCR. The sample yields more than 20,000 clones, roughly 22% seen once. This CDR3 spans 12 amino acids. Germline CDR1 SGHRS, CDR2 YFSETQ. Trimming shortened V by 0 bases and J by 11 bases, and 12 bases separated the two germline ends. Every patient was untreated before thyroid surgery. The sample comprised tumor tissue. The receptor's source is a female donor with papillary thyroid cancer or a benign thyroid nodule (not recorded which). Some clones in this sample may be carry-over from other donors' samples. This sequence joins TRBV5-1 and TRBJ2-7; unclear D gene. This CDR3 reads CASSLDLSGKYF. As DNA, the CDR3 is TGCGCCAGCAGCTTGGACTTAAGTGGGAAGTACTTC.